A single sample is the source of the 13 T cell receptor beta chains below, sequenced in a study of graft-versus-host responses after intestinal transplantation. Libraries were prepared by immunoSEQ multiplex PCR; TCRdb keeps only in-frame clonotypes and omits some of them. The table shows some 13,000 clones, with 35% to 45% occurring only once. The source material was alloreactive CD4+ T cells from a mixed lymphocyte reaction culture, sampled before intestinal transplant. The subset here: CFSE-low proliferating T cells sorted from roughly 6-day pre-transplant mixed lymphocyte reaction (GvH or HvG direction). The receptors here all came from a human patient who received an intestinal transplant.

This clone was detected a few times. This chain uses TRBV5-4 with TRBJ1-2, with TRBD1 matching over 10 bases. This CDR3 is 13 amino acids long. Germline CDR1 is SGHNT and CDR2 is YYREEE (reference sequence). Trimming removed 4 bases from V and 6 bases from J; junction bases left unmatched: 3. The CDR3 sequence is CASSVGQGNGYTF. CDR3 coding DNA: TGTGCCAGCAGCGTGGGACAGGGGAATGGCTACACCTTC.

The table lists this clone with a few counts. The chain carries TRBV9 and TRBJ2-5, with TRBD1 as a possible D gene (6 bases). CDR1 and CDR2 from the germline V gene are SGDLS and YYNGEE. The CDR3 contains 14 residues. The ends were cut back, 4 bases at V and 5 bases at J, with 15 bases in the middle. CDR3 nucleotide sequence: TGTGCCAGCAGCTTACCCAGGGGATGGGAGACCCAGTACTTC. The encoded protein is CASSLPRGWETQYF.

The J gene is TRBJ2-3, the V gene TRBV5-6; 8 nucleotides align to TRBD2. Trimming at V came to 0 bases and at J to 4 bases, leaving 4 bases not matched to a gene. Germline CDR1 and CDR2: SGHDT and YYEEEE. This CDR3 spans 15 amino acids. CDR3 DNA: TGTGCCAGCAGCTTGGACGGGGGGGCCTCAGATACGCAGTATTTT. This gives the protein CASSLDGGASDTQYF.

This chain uses TRBV19 with TRBJ2-7, with D maybe TRBD1 (6 bases). This CDR3 spans 13 amino acids. V lost 5 bases, J lost 0 bases, and 8 bases lay in between. CDR1 is LNHDA and CDR2 is SQIVND in the germline V gene (reference sequence). CDR3 sequence: CASSPDSSYEQYF. For the CDR3, the DNA is TGTGCCAGTAGTCCGGACAGCTCCTACGAGCAGTACTTC.

V usage is TRBV19 and J usage is TRBJ2-2, with 7 bases fitting TRBD1. The CDR3 covers 16 residues. The germline gives CDR1 LNHDA, CDR2 SQIVND (reference sequence). The J segment lost 0 bases and the V segment lost 5 bases, leaving 6 bases of the junction unmatched. The CDR3 protein is CASSPGQVSNTGELFF. The CDR3 nucleotides are TGTGCCAGTAGTCCCGGACAGGTCTCGAACACCGGGGAGCTGTTTTTT. The complete variable domain, with remaining parts taken from reference TRBV19 and TRBJ2-2, reads DGGITQSPKYLFRKEGQNVTLSCEQNLNHDAMYWYRQDPGQGLRLIYYSQIVNDFQKGDIAEGYSVSREKKESFPLTVTSAQKNPTAFYLCASSPGQVSNTGELFFGEGSRLTVL.

In DNA, the CDR3 is TGCGCCAGCAGCTTACAGGGGAACACTGAAGCTTTCTTT. Amino acid sequence: CASSLQGNTEAFF. The chain joins TRBV5-1 to TRBJ1-1, with D possibly TRBD1 on 6 matching bases. This CDR3 comprises 13 residues. Germline V CDR1 and CDR2: SGHRS, YFSETQ. Trimming removed 2 bases from V and 1 base from J, with 6 bases in between. Variable domain in full (rest from reference TRBV5-1 and TRBJ1-1): KAGVTQTPRYLIKTRGQQVTLSCSPISGHRSVSWYQQTPGQGLQFLFEYFSETQRNKGNFPGRFSGRQFSNSRSEMNVSTLELGDSALYLCASSLQGNTEAFFGQGTRLTVV.

J is TRBJ1-4 and V is TRBV7-9, with TRBD1 identical over 7 bases. Germline V gives CDR1 SEHNR, CDR2 FQNEAQ (reference sequence). After removal of 3 bases from V and 8 bases from J, the junction contained 6 bases not matched to a gene. The CDR3 runs 14 residues. CDR3 nucleotide sequence: TGTGCCAGCAGCTTTGACAGGGATGGAGAAAAACTGTTTTTT. Translated: CASSFDRDGEKLFF.

This chain joins TRBV7-2 and TRBJ2-5; perhaps TRBD2 as D (6 bases). The length of the CDR3 is 14 residues. V dropped 3 bases and J dropped 2 bases, with 10 bases sitting between them. From germline, CDR1 is SGHTA and CDR2 FQGNSA. The CDR3 bases are TGTGCCAGCAGCTTGGTAGCGGTACAAGAGACCCAGTACTTC. Protein: CASSLVAVQETQYF.

This clone was detected once. The chain is built from TRBV7-1 and TRBJ1-2; unclear D gene. TRBV7-1 is given ORF status, its function remaining uncertain. V was shortened by 5 bases and J by 4 bases, with 23 bases between the two germline ends. There are 17 residues in the CDR3. DNA of the CDR3: TGTGCCAGCAGCCGCATATATCGCGAGGGAAAGGCCTATGGCTACACCTTC. Amino acid sequence: CASSRIYREGKAYGYTF.

This chain joins TRBV5-1 and TRBJ2-1; 8 positions match TRBD2. Germline lookup yields CDR1 SGHRS and CDR2 YFSETQ. The CDR3 length is 17 residues. V gave up 0 bases and J gave up 0 bases; unmatched junction bases: 5. The CDR3 nucleotides are TGCGCCAGCAGCTTGGACCTAGCGGGCAGCTCCTACAATGAGCAGTTCTTC. Translated: CASSLDLAGSSYNEQFF.

There are a few counts of this clone. The chain has TRBV6-5 and TRBJ2-1; D possibly corresponds to TRBD2 (5 bases). Trimming left V 6 bases short and J 4 bases short, with 13 bases between. This CDR3 has 14 amino acids. Looked up from germline, CDR1 is MNHEY and CDR2 is SVGAGI. DNA for the CDR3: TGTGCCAGCAGGGACGAGGGCCGGTACAATGAGCAGTTCTTC. It is translated as CASRDEGRYNEQFF.

This chain uses TRBV5-4 with TRBJ1-1; D call uncertain. V was shortened by 1 base and J by 0 bases, with 7 bases between the two germline ends. This CDR3 spans 14 amino acids. Per germline, CDR1 SGHNT and CDR2 YYREEE (reference sequence). Here the CDR3 reads CASSLTGMNTEAFF. The CDR3 region has the DNA TGTGCCAGCAGCTTGACGGGGATGAACACTGAAGCTTTCTTT.

This clone has a handful of counts. This chain uses TRBV5-1 with TRBJ2-3; D unclear. Germline V lookup: CDR1 SGHRS, CDR2 YFSETQ. The germline V and J ends were trimmed by 4 bases and 7 bases, with 16 bases remaining between them. The CDR3 extends over 14 amino acids. CDR3 bases: TGCGCCAGCAGCCCCCTCGAACAGCTTCATACGCAGTATTTT. Translating it yields CASSPLEQLHTQYF. Full variable domain (rest looked up from reference TRBV5-1 and TRBJ2-3): KAGVTQTPRYLIKTRGQQVTLSCSPISGHRSVSWYQQTPGQGLQFLFEYFSETQRNKGNFPGRFSGRQFSNSRSEMNVSTLELGDSALYLCASSPLEQLHTQYFGPGTRLTVL.